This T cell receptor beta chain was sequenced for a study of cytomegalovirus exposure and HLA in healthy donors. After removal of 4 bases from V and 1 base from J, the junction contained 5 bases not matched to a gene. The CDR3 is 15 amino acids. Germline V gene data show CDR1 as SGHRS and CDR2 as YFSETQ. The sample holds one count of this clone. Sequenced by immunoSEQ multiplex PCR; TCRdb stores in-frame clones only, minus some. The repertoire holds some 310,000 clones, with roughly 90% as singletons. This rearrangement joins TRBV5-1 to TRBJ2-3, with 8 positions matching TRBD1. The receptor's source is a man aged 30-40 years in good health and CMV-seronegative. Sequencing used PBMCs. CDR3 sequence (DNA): TGCGCCAGCAGCCTACAGGGGGTGGGCACAGATACGCAGTATTTT. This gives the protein CASSLQGVGTDTQYF.